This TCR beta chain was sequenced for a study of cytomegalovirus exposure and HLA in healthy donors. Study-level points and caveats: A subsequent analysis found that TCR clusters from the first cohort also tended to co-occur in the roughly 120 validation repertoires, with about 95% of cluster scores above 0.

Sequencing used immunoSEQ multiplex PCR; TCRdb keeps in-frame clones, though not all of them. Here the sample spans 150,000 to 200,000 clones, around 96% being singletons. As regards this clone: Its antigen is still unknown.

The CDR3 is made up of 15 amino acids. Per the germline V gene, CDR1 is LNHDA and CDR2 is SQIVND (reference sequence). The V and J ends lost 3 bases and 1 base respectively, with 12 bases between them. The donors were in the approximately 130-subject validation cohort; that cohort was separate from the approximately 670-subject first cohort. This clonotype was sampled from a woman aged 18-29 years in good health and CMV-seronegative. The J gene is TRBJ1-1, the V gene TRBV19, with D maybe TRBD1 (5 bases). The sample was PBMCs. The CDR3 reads CASSMGRLANTEAFF. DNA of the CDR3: TGTGCCAGTAGTATGGGGCGTTTGGCGAACACTGAAGCTTTCTTT.